This TCR beta chain is from a study of CXCR3-negative and CXCR3-positive naive CD8 T cells (dated by TCRdb to between 2019 and 2020). As for the study more broadly: In total, approximately 140 million TRB reads were obtained, or roughly 1.5 +/- 0.3 million reads per library. The diversity and physicochemical repertoire analyses included about a dozen donors pooled from two independent experiments. For the TRBV-TRBJ cluster analysis, the naive subsets came from 5 donors, while the memory cells came from 3 donors.

Comment on this clonotype: Its antigen remains unidentified.

There are 14 amino acids in the CDR3, from cysteine to phenylalanine inclusive. No DNA is recorded. Study-wide findings and limitations: Compared with CXCR3-negative naive cells, CXCR3-positive naive cells had TRB CDR3s with higher hydrophobicity (lower Kidera factor 4), lower energy, and higher strength and volume indices. Because surface CD5, which is linked to self-reactivity in mice, was comparable between the naive subsets, TCR interaction strength was also inferred from TRB CDR3 physicochemical properties. TRBV-TRBJ usage was similar between naive CXCR3-negative and CXCR3-positive cells from the same donor, while memory cells showed distinct patterns. Comparably high repertoire diversity was found in both naive subsets, whereas much lower repertoire diversity was found in memory CD8+ T cells. Freshly isolated PBMCs were used for most assays because CXCR3 expression partially decreased after cryopreservation.

Instrument on record: NextSeq 550. The Human TCR Profiling Kit (MiLaboratory) was used to make UMI-labeled 5' RACE TRB cDNA libraries. The full amount of extracted RNA was used for cDNA synthesis, and the full amount of resulting cDNA was used for PCR amplification. Libraries were prepared in parallel with an identical number of PCR cycles. The study's processing was this. With a minimum of two reads required per UMI, MIGEC and MiXCR pulled out about 54,000 +/- 9,700 unique UMI-labeled TRB cDNA molecules from each library. An average of approximately 40,000 +/- 10,000 functional in-frame TRB CDR3 nucleotide clonotypes without stop codons was found per library. After downsampling to 5000 UMI-labeled TRB molecules per sample, diversity metrics, including normalized Shannon-Wiener and Chao1, were computed in VDJtools. For the central five CDR3 residues, VDJtools calculated physicochemical properties weighted by clonotype size, namely interaction energy, strength, volume and Kidera factor 4. TCRdb reprocessed the reads into one record per CDR3 protein sequence, lacking DNA. The V and J calls here are based on TCRdb, not the publication. The data table for this sample lists 100,000 to 150,000 distinct CDR3 sequences. The ten largest clones capture 0.5% to 0.7% of the sample.

Each CD8+ T cell subset was flow-sorted in triplicate, with roughly 330,000 cells per subset placed directly into RLT lysis buffer. Naive CD8+ T cells were defined stringently as CD45RO-CCR7+CD27+CD95- to exclude memory contaminants. Peripheral blood mononuclear cells were isolated from buffy coats by standard density gradient centrifugation. Naive CXCR3-negative and CXCR3-positive CD8+ T cells were flow-sorted on a FACSAria III. Total RNA was extracted from sorted cells with an RNeasy Mini Kit. Sequencing was done on a sample of naive CXCR3+ CD8+ T cells from blood. This sample's cell subset or site label indicates: CD45RO-CCR7+CD27+CD95- naive CD8+ T cells expressing CXCR3 (TNR3+). The receptor was derived from a human donor in good health. Some clones in this sample may be carry-over from other donors' samples. The rearrangement combines TRBV12-3 or TRBV12-4 with TRBJ1-2; the D call from TCRdb, TRBD1, cannot be confirmed without DNA. The CDR3 protein sequence reads: CASSPFDRVYGYTF.